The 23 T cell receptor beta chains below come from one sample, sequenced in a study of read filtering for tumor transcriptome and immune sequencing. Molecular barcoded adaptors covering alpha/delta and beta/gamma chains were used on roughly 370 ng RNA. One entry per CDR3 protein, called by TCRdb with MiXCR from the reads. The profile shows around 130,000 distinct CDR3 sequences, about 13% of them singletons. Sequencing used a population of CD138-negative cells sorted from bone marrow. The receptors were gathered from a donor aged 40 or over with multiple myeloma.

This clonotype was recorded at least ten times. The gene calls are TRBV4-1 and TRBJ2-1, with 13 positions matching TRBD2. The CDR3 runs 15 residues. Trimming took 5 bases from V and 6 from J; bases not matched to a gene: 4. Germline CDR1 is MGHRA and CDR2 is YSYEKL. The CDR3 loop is CASSMGLAGRNEQFF. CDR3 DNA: TGCGCCAGCAGCATGGGACTAGCGGGACGCAATGAGCAGTTCTTC.

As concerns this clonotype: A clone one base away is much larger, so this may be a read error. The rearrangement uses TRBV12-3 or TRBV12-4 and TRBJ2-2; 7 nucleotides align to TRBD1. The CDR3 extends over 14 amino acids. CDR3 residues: CASRSGTETGELIF. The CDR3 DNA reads TGTGCCAGCAGGTCCGGGACAGAGACCGGGGAGCTGATTTTT.

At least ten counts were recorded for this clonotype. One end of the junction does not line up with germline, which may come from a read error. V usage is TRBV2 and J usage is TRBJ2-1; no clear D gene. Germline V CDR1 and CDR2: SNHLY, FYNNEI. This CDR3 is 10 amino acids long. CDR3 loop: CASSSNEQFF. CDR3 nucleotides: TGTGCCAGCTCCTCCAATGAGCAGTTCTTC.

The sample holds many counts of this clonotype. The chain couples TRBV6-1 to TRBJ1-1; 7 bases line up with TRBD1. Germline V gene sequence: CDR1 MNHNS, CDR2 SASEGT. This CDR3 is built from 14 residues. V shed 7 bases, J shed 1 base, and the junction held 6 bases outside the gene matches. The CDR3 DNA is TGTGCCAGCATCCCCGGGACAGCGAACACTGAAGCTTTCTTT. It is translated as CASIPGTANTEAFF.

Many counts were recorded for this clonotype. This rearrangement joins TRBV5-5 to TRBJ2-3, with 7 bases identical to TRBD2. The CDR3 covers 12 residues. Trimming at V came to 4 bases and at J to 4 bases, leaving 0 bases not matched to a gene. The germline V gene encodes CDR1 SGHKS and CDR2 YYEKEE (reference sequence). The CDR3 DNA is TGTGCCAGCAGCGGGAGGGCAGATACGCAGTATTTT. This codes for CASSGRADTQYF.

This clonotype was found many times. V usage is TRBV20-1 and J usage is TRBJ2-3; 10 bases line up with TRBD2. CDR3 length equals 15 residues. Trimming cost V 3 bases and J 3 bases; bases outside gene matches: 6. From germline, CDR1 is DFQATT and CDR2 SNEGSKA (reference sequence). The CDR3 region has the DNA TGCAGTGCTAGTAATAGCGGGAGGCAGACAGATACGCAGTATTTT. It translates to CSASNSGRQTDTQYF.

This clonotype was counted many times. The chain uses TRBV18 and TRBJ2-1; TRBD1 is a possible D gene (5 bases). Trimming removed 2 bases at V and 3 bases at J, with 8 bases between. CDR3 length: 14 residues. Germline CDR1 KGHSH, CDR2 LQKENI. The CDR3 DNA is TGTGCCAGCTCACCAACCAGGGACTACAATGAGCAGTTCTTC. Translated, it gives CASSPTRDYNEQFF.

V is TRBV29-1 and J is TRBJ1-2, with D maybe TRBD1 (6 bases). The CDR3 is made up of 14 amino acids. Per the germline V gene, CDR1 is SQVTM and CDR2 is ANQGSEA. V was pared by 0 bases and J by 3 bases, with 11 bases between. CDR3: CSVEDEGHYYGYTF. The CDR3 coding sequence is TGCAGCGTTGAAGATGAGGGACATTACTATGGCTACACCTTC.

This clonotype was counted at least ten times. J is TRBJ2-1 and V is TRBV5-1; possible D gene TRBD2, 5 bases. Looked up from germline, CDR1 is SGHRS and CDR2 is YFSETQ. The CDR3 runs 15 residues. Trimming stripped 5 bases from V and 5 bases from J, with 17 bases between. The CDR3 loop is CASSPAGNSNNEQFF. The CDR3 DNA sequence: TGCGCCAGCAGTCCGGCCGGGAACAGTAACAATGAGCAGTTCTTC.

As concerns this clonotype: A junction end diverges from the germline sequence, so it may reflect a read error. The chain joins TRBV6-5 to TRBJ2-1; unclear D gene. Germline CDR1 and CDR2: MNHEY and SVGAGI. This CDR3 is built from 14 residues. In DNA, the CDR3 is TGTGCCAGCAATGACCCGCGAGCCCCCAATGAACAGTTCTTC. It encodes CASNDPRAPNEQFF.

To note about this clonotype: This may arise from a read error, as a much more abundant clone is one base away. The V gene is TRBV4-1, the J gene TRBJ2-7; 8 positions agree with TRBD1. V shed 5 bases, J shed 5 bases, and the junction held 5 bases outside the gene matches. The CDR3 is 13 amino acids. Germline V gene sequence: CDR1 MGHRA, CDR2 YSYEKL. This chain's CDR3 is CASSCATGDEQYF. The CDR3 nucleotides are TGCGCCAGCAGCTGCGCGACAGGGGACGAGCAGTACTTC.

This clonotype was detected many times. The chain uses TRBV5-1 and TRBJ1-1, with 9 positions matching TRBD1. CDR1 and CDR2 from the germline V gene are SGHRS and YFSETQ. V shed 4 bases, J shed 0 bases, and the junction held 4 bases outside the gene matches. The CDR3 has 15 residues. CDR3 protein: CASSTGGVLNTEAFF. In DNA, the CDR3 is TGCGCCAGCAGCACAGGGGGCGTTTTGAACACTGAAGCTTTCTTT.

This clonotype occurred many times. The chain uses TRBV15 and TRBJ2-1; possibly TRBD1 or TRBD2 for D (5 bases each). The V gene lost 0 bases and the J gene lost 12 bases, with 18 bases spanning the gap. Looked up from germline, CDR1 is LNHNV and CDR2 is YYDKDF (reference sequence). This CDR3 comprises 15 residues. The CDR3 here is CATSRDRDGGLSQFF. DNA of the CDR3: TGTGCCACCAGCAGAGACCGGGACGGCGGGCTGTCGCAGTTCTTC.

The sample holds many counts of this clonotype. The CDR3 region has the DNA TGTGCCAGCAGTTACAGGGGGAGTGGGAATGGCTACACCTTC. It yields the protein CASSYRGSGNGYTF. This sequence joins TRBV6-5 and TRBJ1-2, with D maybe TRBD1 (6 bases). The CDR3 spans 14 residues. Trimming removed 2 bases from V and 6 bases from J, with 13 bases in between. Germline CDR1 is MNHEY and CDR2 is SVGAGI.

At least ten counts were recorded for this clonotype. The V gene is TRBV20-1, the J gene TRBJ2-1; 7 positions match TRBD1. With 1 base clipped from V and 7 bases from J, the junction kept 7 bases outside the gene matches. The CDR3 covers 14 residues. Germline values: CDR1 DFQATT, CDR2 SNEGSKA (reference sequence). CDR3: CSARVRQGENEQFF. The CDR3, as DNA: TGCAGTGCTAGAGTGCGCCAGGGGGAAAATGAGCAGTTCTTC.

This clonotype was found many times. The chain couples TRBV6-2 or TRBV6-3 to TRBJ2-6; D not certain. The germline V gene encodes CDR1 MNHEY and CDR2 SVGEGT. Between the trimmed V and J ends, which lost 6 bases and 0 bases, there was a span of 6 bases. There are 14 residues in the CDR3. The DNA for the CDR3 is TGTGCCAGCAGGATAAGCTCTGGGGCCAACGTCCTGACTTTC. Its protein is CASRISSGANVLTF.

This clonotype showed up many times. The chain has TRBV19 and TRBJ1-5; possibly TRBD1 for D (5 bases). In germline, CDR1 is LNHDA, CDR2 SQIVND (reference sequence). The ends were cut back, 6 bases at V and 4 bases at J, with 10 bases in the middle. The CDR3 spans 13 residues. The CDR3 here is CASSRAINQPQHF. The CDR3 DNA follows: TGTGCCAGTAGCAGGGCGATAAATCAGCCCCAGCATTTT.

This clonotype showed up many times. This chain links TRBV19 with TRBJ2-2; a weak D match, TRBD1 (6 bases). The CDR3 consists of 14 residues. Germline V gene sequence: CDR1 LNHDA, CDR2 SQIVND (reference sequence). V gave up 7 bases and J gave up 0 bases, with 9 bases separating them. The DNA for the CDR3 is TGTGCCAGTAAACAGGGCGCGAACACCGGGGAGCTGTTTTTT. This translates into CASKQGANTGELFF.

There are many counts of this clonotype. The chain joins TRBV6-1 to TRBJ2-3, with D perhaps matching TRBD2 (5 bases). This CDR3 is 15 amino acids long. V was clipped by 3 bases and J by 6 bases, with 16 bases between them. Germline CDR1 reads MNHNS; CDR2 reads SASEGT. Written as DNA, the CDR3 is TGTGCCAGCAGTGAGGATCGGACTCCGGGGGATACGCAGTATTTT. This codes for CASSEDRTPGDTQYF.

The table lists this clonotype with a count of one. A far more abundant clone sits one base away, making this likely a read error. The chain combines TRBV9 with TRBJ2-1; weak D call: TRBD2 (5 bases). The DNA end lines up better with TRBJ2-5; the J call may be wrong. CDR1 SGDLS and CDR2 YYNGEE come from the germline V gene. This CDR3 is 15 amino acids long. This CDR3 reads CASSLWTGPEETQYF. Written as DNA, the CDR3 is TGTGCCAGCAGCCTGTGGACTGGTCCGGAAGAGACCCAGTACTTC.

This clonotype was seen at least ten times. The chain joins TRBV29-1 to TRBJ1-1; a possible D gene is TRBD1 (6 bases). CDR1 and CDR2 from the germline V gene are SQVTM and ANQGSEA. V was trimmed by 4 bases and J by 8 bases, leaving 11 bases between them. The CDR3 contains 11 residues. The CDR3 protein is CSVAEGGEAFF. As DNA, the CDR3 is TGCAGCGTTGCAGAGGGGGGAGAAGCTTTCTTT.

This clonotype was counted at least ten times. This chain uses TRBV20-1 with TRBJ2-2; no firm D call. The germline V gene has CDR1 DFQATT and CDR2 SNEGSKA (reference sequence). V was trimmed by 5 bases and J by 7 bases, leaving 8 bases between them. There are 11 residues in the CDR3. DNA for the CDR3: TGCAGTGCTGGAAGACTCGGGGAGCTGTTTTTT. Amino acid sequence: CSAGRLGELFF.

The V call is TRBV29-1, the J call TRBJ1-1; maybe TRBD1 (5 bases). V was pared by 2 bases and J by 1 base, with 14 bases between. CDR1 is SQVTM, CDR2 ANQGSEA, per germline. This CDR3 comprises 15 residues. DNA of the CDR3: TGCAGCGTTGAATTTCTAGGGGTCAGGAACACTGAAGCTTTCTTT. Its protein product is CSVEFLGVRNTEAFF.